This section outlines one T cell receptor beta chain sequence together with its context. The sample belongs to a study of blood T cell repertoires in COVID-19. At the level of the study: Some COVID-19 samples were acute and others convalescent; all came from the United States, Italy and Spain.

Per the authors' pipeline: How many nucleated cells were present was estimated from reference gene primer amplification. Clones were read by immunoSEQ multiplex PCR, and TCRdb kept only the in-frame ones, dropping some. That table supplies the V and J calls and clone size; D and trimming were determined from the DNA. Among 200,000 to 250,000 clones listed, roughly 86% were seen once. V shed 6 bases, J shed 2 bases, and the junction held 8 bases outside the gene matches. The germline gives CDR1 SGHRS, CDR2 YFSETQ. CDR3 length: 14 residues. The sample consisted of peripheral blood. The origin of this receptor is a woman aged 60 to 75 with acute or convalescent COVID-19. The rearrangement uses TRBV5-1 and TRBJ2-7, with TRBD2 identical over 7 bases. This CDR3 is CASTRGEGTYEQYF. CDR3 in DNA: TGCGCCAGCACTCGGGGGGAAGGGACCTACGAGCAGTACTTC.